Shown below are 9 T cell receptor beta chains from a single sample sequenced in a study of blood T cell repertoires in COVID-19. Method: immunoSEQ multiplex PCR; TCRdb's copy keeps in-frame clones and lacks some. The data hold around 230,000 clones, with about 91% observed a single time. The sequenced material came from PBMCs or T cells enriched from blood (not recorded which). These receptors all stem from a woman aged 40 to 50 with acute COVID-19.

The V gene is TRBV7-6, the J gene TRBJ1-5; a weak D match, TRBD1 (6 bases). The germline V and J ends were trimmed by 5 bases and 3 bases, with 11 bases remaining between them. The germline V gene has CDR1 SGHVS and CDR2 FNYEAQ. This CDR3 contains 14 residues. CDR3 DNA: TGTGCCAGCAGCGCTGGACAGTACAATCAGCCCCAGCATTTT. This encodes CASSAGQYNQPQHF.

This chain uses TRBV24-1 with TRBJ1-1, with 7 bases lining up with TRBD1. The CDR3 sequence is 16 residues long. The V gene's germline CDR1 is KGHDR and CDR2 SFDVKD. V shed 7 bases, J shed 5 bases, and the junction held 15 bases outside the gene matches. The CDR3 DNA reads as TGTGCCACCAGAAGAGGGGGAGGTACAGGGGAAACTGAAGCTTTCTTT. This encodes CATRRGGGTGETEAFF.

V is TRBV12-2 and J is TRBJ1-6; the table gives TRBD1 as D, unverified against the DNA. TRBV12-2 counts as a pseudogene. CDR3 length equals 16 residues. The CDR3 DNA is TGTGCAACCGGCCAAGCAGAGGGGGACAGGGGTTCACCCCTCCACTTT. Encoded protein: CATGQAEGDRGSPLHF.

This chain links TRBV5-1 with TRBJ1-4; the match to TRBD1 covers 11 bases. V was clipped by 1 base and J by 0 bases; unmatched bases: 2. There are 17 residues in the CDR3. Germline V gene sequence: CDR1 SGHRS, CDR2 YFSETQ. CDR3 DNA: TGCGCCAGCAGCTTGAGGGGACAGGGGGCAACTAATGAAAAACTGTTTTTT. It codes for CASSLRGQGATNEKLFF.

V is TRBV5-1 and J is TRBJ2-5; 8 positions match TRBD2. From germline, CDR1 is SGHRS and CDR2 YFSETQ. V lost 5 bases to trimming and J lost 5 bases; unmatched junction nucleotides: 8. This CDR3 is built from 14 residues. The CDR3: CASRSISGVETQYF. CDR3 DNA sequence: TGCGCCAGCAGAAGTATTAGCGGGGTCGAGACCCAGTACTTC.

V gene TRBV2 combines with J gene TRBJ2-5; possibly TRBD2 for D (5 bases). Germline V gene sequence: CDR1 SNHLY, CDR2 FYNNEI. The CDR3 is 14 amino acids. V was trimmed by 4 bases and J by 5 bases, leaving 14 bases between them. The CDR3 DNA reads TGTGCCAGCAGTGCCGGAGGTTGGAGGGAGACCCAGTACTTC. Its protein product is CASSAGGWRETQYF.

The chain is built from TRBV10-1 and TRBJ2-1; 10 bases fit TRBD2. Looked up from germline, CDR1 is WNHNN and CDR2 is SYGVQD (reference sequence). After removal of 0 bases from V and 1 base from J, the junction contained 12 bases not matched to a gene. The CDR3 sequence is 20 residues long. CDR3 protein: CASSESMRAPSGSSYNEQFF. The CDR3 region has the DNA TGCGCCAGCAGTGAGTCGATGAGGGCCCCTAGCGGGAGTTCCTACAATGAGCAGTTCTTC.

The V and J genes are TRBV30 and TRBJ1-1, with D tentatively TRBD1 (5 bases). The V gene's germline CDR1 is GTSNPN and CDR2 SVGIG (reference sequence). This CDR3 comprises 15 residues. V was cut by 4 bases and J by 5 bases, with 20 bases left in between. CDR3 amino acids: CAWTRQKSGGTEAFF. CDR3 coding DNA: TGTGCCTGGACCCGTCAAAAGTCGGGGGGGACTGAAGCTTTCTTT. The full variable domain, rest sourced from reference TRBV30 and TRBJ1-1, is SQTIHQWPATLVQPVGSPLSLECTVEGTSNPNLYWYRQAAGRGLQLLFYSVGIGQISSEVPQNLSASRPQDRQFILSSKKLLLSDSGFYLCAWTRQKSGGTEAFFGQGTRLTVV.

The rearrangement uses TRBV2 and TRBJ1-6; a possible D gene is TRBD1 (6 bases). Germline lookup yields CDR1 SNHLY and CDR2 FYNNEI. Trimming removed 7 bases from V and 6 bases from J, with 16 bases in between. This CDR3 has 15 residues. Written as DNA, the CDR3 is TGTGCCAGCAAGAACACAGGGCCGGGTAATTCACCCCTCCACTTT. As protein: CASKNTGPGNSPLHF. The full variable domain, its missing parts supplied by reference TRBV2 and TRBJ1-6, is EPEVTQTPSHQVTQMGQEVILRCVPISNHLYFYWYRQILGQKVEFLVSFYNNEISEKSEIFDDQFSVERPDGSNFTLKIRSTKLEDSAMYFCASKNTGPGNSPLHFGNGTRLTVT.